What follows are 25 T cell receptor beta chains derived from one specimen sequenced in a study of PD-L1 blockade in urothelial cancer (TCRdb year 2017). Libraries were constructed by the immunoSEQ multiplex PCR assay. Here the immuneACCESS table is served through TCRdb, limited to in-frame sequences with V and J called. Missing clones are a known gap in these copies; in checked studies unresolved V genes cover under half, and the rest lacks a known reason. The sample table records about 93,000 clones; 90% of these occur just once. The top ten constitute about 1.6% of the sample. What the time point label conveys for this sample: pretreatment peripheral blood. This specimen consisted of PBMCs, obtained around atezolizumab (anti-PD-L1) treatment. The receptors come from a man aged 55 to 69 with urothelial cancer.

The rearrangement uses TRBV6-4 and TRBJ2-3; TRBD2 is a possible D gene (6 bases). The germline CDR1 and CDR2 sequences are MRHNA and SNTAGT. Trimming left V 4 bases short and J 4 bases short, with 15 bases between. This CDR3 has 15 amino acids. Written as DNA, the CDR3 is TGTGCCAGCAGTGTTGAACCGGGGGAGCCAGATACGCAGTATTTT. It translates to CASSVEPGEPDTQYF.

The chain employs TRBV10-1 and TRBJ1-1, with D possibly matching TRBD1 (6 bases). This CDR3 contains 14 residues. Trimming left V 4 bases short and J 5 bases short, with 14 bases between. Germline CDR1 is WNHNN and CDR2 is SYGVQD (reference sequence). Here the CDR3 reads CASSGQDRLTEAFF. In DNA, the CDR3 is TGCGCCAGCAGTGGTCAAGACAGGCTAACTGAAGCTTTCTTT.

The CDR3 region is CASKRQFGTDNYGYTF. CDR3 sequence (DNA): TGCGCCAGCAAGAGACAGTTCGGGACTGACAACTATGGCTACACCTTC. The chain combines TRBV4-3 with TRBJ1-2, with a tentative D call TRBD1 (5 bases). Per the germline V gene, CDR1 is LGHNA and CDR2 is YSLEER. Trimming shortened V by 7 bases and J by 2 bases, and 20 bases separated the two germline ends. The CDR3 consists of 16 residues.

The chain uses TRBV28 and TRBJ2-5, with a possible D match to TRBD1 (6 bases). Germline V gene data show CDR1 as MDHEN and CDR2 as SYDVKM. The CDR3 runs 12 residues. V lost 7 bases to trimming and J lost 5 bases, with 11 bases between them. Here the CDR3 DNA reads TGTGCCAGCAATACAGGGAAGGAGACCCAGTACTTC. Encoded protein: CASNTGKETQYF.

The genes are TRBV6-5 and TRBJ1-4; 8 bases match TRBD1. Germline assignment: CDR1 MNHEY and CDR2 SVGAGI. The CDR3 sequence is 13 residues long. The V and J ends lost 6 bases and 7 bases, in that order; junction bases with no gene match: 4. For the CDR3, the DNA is TGTGCCAGCAGACACAGGGGGGTTGAAAAACTGTTTTTT. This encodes CASRHRGVEKLFF.

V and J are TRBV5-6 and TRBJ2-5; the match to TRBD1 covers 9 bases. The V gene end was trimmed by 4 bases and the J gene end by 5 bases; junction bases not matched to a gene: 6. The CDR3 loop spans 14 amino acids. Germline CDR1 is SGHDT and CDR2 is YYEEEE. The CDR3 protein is CASSQQGAEETQYF. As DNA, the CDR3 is TGTGCCAGCAGCCAACAGGGGGCGGAGGAGACCCAGTACTTC.

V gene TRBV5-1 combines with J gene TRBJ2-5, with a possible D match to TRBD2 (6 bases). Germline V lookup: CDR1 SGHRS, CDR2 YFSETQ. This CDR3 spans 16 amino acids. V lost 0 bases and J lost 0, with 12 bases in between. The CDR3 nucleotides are TGCGCCAGCAGCTTGGGGGCTAGCGAGAACCAAGAGACCCAGTACTTC. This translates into CASSLGASENQETQYF.

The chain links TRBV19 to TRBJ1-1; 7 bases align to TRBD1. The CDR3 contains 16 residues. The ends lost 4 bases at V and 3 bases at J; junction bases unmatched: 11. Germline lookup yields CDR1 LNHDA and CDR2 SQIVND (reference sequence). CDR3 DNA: TGTGCCAGTAGTAGGGGACAGACGTCAGCTGACACTGAAGCTTTCTTT. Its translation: CASSRGQTSADTEAFF.

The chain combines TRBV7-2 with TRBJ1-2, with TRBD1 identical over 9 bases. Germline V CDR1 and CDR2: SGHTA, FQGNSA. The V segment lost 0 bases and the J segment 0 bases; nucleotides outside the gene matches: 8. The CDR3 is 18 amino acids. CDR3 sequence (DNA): TGTGCCAGCAGCTTAGCGTGGACAGGGGCCTTAGCTAACTATGGCTACACCTTC. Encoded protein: CASSLAWTGALANYGYTF.

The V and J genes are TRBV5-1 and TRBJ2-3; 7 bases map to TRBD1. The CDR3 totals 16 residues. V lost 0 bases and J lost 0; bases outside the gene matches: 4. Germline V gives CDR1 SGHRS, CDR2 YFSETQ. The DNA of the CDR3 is TGCGCCAGCAGCTTGGCCCAGGGGGTGAGCACAGATACGCAGTATTTT. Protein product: CASSLAQGVSTDTQYF.

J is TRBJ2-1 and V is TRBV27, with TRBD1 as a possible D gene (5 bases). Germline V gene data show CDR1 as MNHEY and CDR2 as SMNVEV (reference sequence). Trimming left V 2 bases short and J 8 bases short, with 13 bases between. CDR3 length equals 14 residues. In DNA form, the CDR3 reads TGTGCCAGCAGTTTACGAAACCGCAGGGATGAGCAGTTCTTC. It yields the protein CASSLRNRRDEQFF.

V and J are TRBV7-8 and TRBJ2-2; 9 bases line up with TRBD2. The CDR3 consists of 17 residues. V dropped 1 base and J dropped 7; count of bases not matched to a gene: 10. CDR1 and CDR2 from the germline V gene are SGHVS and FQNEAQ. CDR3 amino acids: CASSLEGGRAFVGELFF. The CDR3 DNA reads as TGTGCCAGCAGCTTAGAGGGCGGGAGGGCCTTCGTCGGGGAGCTGTTTTTT.

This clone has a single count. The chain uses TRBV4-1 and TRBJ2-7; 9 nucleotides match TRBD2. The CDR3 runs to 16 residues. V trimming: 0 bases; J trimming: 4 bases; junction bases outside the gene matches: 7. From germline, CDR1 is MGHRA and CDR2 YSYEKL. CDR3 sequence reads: CASSQDGSGGRYEQYF. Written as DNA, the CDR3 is TGCGCCAGCAGCCAAGACGGTAGCGGGGGCAGATACGAGCAGTACTTC.

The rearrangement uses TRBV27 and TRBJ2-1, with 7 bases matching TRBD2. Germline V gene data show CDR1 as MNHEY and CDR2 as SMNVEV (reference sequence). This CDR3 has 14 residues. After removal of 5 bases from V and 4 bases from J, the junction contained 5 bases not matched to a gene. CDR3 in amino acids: CASSPDGGYNEQFF. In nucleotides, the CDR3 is TGTGCCAGCAGTCCAGACGGGGGGTACAATGAGCAGTTCTTC.

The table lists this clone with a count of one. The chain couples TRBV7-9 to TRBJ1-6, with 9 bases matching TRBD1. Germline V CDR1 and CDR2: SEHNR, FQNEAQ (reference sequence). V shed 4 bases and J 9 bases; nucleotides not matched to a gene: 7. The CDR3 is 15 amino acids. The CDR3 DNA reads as TGTGCCAGCAGCTCGAGGGGACAGGGACTTTCACCCCTCCACTTT. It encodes CASSSRGQGLSPLHF.

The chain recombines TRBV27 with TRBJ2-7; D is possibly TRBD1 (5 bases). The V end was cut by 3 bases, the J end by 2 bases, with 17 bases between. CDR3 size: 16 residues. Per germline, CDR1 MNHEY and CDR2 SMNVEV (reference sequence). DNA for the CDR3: TGTGCCAGCAGTTTCCAGGGTGGACAAGTTCCCTACGAGCAGTACTTC. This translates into CASSFQGGQVPYEQYF.

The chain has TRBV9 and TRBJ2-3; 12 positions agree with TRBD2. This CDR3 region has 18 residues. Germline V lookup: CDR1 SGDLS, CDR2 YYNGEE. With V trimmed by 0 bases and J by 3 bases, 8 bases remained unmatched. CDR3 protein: CASSVGLAGGYGTDTQYF. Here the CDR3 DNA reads TGTGCCAGCAGCGTAGGGCTAGCGGGGGGGTATGGGACAGATACGCAGTATTTT.

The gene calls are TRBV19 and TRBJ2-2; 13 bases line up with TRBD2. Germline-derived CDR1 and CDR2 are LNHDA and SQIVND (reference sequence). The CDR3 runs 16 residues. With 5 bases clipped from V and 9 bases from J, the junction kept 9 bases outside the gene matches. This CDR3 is CASSVGLAGRGRELFF. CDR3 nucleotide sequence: TGTGCCAGTAGTGTGGGACTAGCGGGACGCGGCCGGGAGCTGTTTTTT.

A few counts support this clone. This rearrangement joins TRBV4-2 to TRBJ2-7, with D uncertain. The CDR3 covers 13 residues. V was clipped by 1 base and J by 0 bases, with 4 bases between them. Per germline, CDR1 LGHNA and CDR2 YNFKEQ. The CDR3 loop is CASSQAHSYEQYF. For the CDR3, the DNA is TGTGCCAGCAGCCAAGCCCACTCCTACGAGCAGTACTTC.

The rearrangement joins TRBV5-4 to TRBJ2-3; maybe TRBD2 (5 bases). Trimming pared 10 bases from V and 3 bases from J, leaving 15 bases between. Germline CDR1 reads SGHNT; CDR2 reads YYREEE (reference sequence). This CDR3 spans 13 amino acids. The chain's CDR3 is CAWAPPGTDTQYF. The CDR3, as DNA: TGTGCCTGGGCTCCCCCGGGAACAGATACGCAGTATTTT. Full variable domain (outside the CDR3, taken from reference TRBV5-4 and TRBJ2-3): ETGVTQSPTHLIKTRGQQVTLRCSSQSGHNTVSWYQQALGQGPQFIFQYYREEENGRGNFPPRFSGLQFPNYSSELNVNALELDDSALYLCAWAPPGTDTQYFGPGTRLTVL.

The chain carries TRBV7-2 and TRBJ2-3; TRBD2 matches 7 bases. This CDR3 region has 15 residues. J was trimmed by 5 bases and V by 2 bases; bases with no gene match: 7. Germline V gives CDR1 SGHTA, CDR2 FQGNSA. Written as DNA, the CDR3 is TGTGCCAGCAGCTTATGGTCTATAGCGGGAGATACGCAGTATTTT. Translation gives CASSLWSIAGDTQYF.

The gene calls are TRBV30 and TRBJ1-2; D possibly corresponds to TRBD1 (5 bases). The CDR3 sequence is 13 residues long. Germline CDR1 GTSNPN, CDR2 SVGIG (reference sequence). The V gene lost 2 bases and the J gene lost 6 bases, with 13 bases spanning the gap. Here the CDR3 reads CAWSSGFLHGYTF. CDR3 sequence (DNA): TGTGCCTGGAGTTCAGGGTTCCTTCATGGCTACACCTTC.

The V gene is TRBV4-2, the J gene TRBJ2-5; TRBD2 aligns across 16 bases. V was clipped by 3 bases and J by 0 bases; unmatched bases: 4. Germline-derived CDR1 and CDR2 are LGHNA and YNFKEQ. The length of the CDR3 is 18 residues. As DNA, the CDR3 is TGTGCCAGCAGCCACGGAGGGACTAGCGGGGGGGACCAAGAGACCCAGTACTTC. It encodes CASSHGGTSGGDQETQYF.

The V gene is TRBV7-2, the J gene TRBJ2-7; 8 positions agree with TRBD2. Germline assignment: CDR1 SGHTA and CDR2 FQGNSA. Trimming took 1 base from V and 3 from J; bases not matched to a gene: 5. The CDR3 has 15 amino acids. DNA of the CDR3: TGTGCCAGCAGCTTAGGGGGCGCGGGGGGCTACGAGCAGTACTTC. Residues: CASSLGGAGGYEQYF.

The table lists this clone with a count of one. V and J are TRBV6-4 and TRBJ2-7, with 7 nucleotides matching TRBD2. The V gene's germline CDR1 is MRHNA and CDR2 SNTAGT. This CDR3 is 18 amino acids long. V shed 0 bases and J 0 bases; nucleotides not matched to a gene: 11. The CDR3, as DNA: TGTGCCAGCAGTGACTCGATAAGCGGGGCTCTCAGCTCCTACGAGCAGTACTTC. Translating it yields CASSDSISGALSSYEQYF.